The 6 T cell receptor beta chains below all came from one sample that was sequenced in a study of blood T cell repertoires in COVID-19. Assay used: immunoSEQ multiplex PCR; TCRdb lists only in-frame clones, some missing. The sample contains approximately 80,000 clones, over 75% of which appear only once. Sequencing was done on a sample of peripheral blood. The receptor source for this set is a woman at least 80 years old with COVID-19, enrolled during active disease.

This chain uses TRBV18 with TRBJ2-7, with D possibly matching TRBD1 (5 bases). The CDR3 is 14 residues long. V lost 4 bases, J lost 2 bases, and 12 bases lay in between. CDR1 KGHSH and CDR2 LQKENI come from the germline V gene. CDR3 nucleotides: TGTGCCAGCTCACGCGGCGGACAAGCCTACGAGCAGTACTTC. Translating gives CASSRGGQAYEQYF.

The V and J genes are TRBV19 and TRBJ2-7; 7 positions agree with TRBD1. Germline CDR1 reads LNHDA; CDR2 reads SQIVND (reference sequence). This CDR3 has 18 residues. J gave up 7 bases and V 5 bases, and 23 bases lay outside the gene matches. For the CDR3, the DNA is TGTGCCAGTAGTCTCATCTCCTACGGGACAGCCCCGCCGGGGGAGCAGTACTTC. This translates into CASSLISYGTAPPGEQYF. Complete variable domain (other parts from reference TRBV19 and TRBJ2-7): DGGITQSPKYLFRKEGQNVTLSCEQNLNHDAMYWYRQDPGQGLRLIYYSQIVNDFQKGDIAEGYSVSREKKESFPLTVTSAQKNPTAFYLCASSLISYGTAPPGEQYFGPGTRLTVT.

The chain employs TRBV10-2 and TRBJ2-2; no definite D call. The length of the CDR3 is 13 residues. V lost 2 bases and J lost 6, with 7 bases in between. Germline CDR1 and CDR2: WSHSY and SAAADI. This chain's CDR3 is CASSEQNSGELFF. For the CDR3, the DNA is TGCGCCAGCAGTGAGCAGAATTCCGGGGAGCTGTTTTTT.

CDR3 region: CASSSQAGNNSPLHF. The CDR3 nucleotides read TGTGCCAGCAGCTCGCAGGCAGGGAATAATTCACCCCTCCACTTT. V usage is TRBV7-3 and J usage is TRBJ1-6; D is possibly TRBD1 (5 bases). The CDR3 runs to 15 residues. The V gene's germline CDR1 is SGHTA and CDR2 FQGTGA. The germline V and J ends were trimmed by 4 bases and 5 bases, with 12 bases remaining between them. The full variable domain, in which reference TRBV7-3 and TRBJ1-6 provide the parts outside the CDR3, is GAGVSQTPSNKVTEKGKYVELRCDPISGHTALYWYRQSLGQGPEFLIYFQGTGAADDSGLPNDRFFAVRPEGSVSTLKIQRTERGDSAVYLCASSSQAGNNSPLHFGNGTRLTVT.

The J gene is TRBJ1-1, the V gene TRBV4-2, with D perhaps matching TRBD1 (5 bases). The CDR3 has 15 amino acids. V was pared by 0 bases and J by 0 bases, with 8 bases between. In germline, CDR1 is LGHNA, CDR2 YNFKEQ. The CDR3 here is CASSQDQGLNTEAFF. CDR3 bases: TGTGCCAGCAGCCAAGATCAGGGATTGAACACTGAAGCTTTCTTT.

The rearrangement joins TRBV5-1 to TRBJ1-4; 7 bases align to TRBD1. V gave up 5 bases and J gave up 12 bases; unmatched junction bases: 10. Germline CDR1 SGHRS, CDR2 YFSETQ. There are 13 residues in the CDR3. Here the CDR3 reads CASSPATGWELFF. In DNA, the CDR3 is TGCGCCAGCAGTCCCGCGACAGGGTGGGAACTGTTTTTT. The full variable domain, with the rest looked up from reference TRBV5-1 and TRBJ1-4, is KAGVTQTPRYLIKTRGQQVTLSCSPISGHRSVSWYQQTPGQGLQFLFEYFSETQRNKGNFPGRFSGRQFSNSRSEMNVSTLELGDSALYLCASSPATGWELFFGSGTQLSVL.